This T cell receptor beta chain was recovered during a study of blood T cell repertoires in COVID-19. Across the study: The study drew acute and convalescent COVID-19 samples from the United States, Italy and Spain. Sample material is recorded as cDNA or gDNA derived from T cells, B-cell-depleted T cells, or PBMCs.

Authors' methods: The assay estimated nucleated cells by amplifying reference gene primers. Libraries were prepared by immunoSEQ multiplex PCR; TCRdb keeps only in-frame clonotypes and omits some of them. Clone size and the V and J calls come from that table; the DNA yielded D and trimming. The sample comprises about 120,000 clones, nearly 90% of which are singletons, and 3.8% rests with the top ten. Seattle's enrolled individuals joined amid active infection and were then monitored longitudinally. The source material was peripheral blood. The TCR was taken from a woman aged 55-69 years with COVID-19, enrolled during active disease.

This CDR3 is CASSFETQVAFF. CDR3 DNA sequence: TGTGCCAGCAGTTTTGAGACACAGGTGGCTTTCTTT. The chain links TRBV12-3 or TRBV12-4 to TRBJ1-1; tentatively, D is TRBD1 (5 bases). The CDR3 has 12 amino acids. Trimming removed 3 bases from V and 11 bases from J, with 13 bases in between.